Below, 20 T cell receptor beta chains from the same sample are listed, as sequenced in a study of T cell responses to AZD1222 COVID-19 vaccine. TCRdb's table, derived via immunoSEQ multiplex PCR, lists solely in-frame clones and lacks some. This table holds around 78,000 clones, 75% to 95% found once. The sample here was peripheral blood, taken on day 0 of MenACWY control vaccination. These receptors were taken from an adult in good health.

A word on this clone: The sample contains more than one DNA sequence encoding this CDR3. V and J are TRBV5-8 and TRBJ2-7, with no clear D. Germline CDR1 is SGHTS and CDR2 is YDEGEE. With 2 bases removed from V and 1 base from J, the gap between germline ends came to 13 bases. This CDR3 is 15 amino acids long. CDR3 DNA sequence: TGTGCCAGCAGCTTATACATAGCCAGTTCCTACGAGCAGTACTTC. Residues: CASSLYIASSYEQYF.

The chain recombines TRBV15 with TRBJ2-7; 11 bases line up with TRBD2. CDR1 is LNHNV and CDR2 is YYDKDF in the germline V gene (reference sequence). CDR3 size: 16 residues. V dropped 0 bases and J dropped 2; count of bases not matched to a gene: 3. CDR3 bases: TGTGCCACCAGCAGAGACACGGGACTAGCGGCCTACGAGCAGTACTTC. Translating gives CATSRDTGLAAYEQYF.

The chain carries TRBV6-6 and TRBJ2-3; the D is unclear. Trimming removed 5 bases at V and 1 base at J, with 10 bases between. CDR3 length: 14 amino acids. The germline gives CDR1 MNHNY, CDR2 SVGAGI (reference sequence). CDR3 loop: CASSPRAGTDTQYF. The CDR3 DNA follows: TGTGCCAGCAGTCCCCGGGCCGGCACAGATACGCAGTATTTT.

This CDR3 is CSASFLGQRDIQYF. The CDR3 DNA reads as TGCAGTGCTAGTTTCTTGGGCCAGAGGGACATTCAGTACTTC. This rearrangement joins TRBV20-1 to TRBJ2-4, with D tentatively TRBD2 (5 bases). V was trimmed by 3 bases and J by 8 bases, leaving 17 bases between them. The germline CDR1 and CDR2 sequences are DFQATT and SNEGSKA (reference sequence). The CDR3 runs 14 residues.

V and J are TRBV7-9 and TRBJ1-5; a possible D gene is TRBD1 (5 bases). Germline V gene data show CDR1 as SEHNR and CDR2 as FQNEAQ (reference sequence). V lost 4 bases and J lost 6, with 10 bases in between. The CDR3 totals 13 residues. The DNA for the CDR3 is TGTGCCAGCAGCTCGCAGGGTTTTCAGCCCCAGCATTTT. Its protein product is CASSSQGFQPQHF.

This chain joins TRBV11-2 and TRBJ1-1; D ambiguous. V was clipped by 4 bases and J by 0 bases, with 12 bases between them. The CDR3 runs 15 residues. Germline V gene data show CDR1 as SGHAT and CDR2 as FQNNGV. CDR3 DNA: TGTGCCAGCAGCTACCCCACCCTTATGAACACTGAAGCTTTCTTT. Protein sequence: CASSYPTLMNTEAFF.

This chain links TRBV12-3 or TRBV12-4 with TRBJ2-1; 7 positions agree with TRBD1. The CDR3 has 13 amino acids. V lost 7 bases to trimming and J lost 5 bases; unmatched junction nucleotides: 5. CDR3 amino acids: CASTLTGDNEQFF. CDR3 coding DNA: TGTGCCAGCACCCTAACAGGGGACAATGAGCAGTTCTTC.

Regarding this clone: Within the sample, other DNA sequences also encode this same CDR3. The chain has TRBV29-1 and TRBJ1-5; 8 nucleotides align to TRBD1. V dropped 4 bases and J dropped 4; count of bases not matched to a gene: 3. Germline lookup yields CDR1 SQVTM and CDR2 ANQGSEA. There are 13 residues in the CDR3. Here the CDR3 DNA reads TGCAGCGTTGGGGGACAGGCGAATCAGCCCCAGCATTTT. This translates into CSVGGQANQPQHF.

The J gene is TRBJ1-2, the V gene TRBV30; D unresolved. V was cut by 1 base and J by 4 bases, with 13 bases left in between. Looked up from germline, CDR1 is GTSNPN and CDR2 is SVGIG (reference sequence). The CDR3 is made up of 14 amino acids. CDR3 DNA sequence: TGTGCCTGGAGTGATAAGGATTGGATCTATGGCTACACCTTC. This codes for CAWSDKDWIYGYTF.

CDR3 protein: CASSQTGTTGWNEQFF. In DNA, the CDR3 is TGTGCCAGCAGCCAAACCGGGACGACGGGTTGGAATGAGCAGTTCTTC. The chain employs TRBV14 and TRBJ2-1; D could derive from TRBD1 or TRBD2 (5 bases each). Germline V gives CDR1 SGHDN, CDR2 FVKESK. This CDR3 contains 16 residues. V lost 2 bases and J 7 bases, leaving 18 bases between the germline ends.

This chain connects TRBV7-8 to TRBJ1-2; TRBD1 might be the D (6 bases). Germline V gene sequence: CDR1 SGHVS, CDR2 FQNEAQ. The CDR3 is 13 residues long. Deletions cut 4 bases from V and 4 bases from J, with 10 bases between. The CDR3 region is CASSSRDTYGYTF. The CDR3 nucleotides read TGTGCCAGCAGCTCCCGGGACACCTATGGCTACACCTTC.

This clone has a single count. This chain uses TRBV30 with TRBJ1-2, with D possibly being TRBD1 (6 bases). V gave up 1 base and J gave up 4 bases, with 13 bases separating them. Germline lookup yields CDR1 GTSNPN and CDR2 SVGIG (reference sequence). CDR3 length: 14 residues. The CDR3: CAWSAAAGVYGYTF. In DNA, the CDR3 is TGTGCCTGGAGTGCGGCGGCAGGGGTCTATGGCTACACCTTC.

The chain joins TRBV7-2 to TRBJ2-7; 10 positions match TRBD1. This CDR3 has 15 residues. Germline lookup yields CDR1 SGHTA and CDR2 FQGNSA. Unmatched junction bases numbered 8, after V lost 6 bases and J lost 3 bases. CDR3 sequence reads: CASSSAGTGDYEQYF. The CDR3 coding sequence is TGTGCCAGCAGTTCGGCCGGGACAGGGGACTACGAGCAGTACTTC.

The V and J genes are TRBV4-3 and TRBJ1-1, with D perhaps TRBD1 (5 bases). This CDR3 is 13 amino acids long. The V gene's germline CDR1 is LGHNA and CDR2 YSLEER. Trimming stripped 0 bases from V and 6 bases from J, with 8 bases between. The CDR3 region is CASSQDGGPEAFF. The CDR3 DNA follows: TGCGCCAGCAGCCAAGATGGGGGTCCTGAAGCTTTCTTT.

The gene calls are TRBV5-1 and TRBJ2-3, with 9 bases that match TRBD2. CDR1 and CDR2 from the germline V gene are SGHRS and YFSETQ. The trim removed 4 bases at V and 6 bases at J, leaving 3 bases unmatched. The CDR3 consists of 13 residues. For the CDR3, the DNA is TGCGCCAGCAGCGATGGGACTAGCGATACGCAGTATTTT. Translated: CASSDGTSDTQYF.

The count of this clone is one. The CDR3 DNA sequence: TGTGCCAGCAGTCCCGCGGGCGGAAGTTCACCCCTCCACTTT. Translation gives CASSPAGGSSPLHF. The rearrangement uses TRBV6-6 and TRBJ1-6; D call uncertain. The CDR3 extends over 14 amino acids. Germline assignment: CDR1 MNHNY and CDR2 SVGAGI (reference sequence). V lost 5 bases to trimming and J lost 9 bases, with 14 bases between them.

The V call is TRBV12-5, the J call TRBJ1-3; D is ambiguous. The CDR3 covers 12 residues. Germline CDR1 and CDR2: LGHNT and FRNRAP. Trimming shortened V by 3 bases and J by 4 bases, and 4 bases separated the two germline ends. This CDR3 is CASGFQGNTIYF. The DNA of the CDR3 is TGTGCTAGTGGTTTCCAGGGAAACACCATATATTTT.

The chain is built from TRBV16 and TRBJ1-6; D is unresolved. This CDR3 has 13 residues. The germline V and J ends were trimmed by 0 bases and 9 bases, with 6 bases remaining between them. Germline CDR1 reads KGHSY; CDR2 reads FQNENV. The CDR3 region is CASSQSRTSPLHF. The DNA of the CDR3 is TGTGCCAGCAGCCAATCTAGGACTTCACCCCTCCACTTT.

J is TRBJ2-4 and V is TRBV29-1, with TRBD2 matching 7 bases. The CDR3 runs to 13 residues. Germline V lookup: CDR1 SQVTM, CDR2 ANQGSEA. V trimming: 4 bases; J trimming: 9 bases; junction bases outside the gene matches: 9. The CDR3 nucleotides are TGCAGCGTTGGGGGAGGGCAGGGTGGCATTCAGTACTTC. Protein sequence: CSVGGGQGGIQYF.

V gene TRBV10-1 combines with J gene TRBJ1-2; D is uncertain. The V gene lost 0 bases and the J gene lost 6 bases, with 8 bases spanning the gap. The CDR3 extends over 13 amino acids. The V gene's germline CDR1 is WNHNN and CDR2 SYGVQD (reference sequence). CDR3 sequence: CASSESTRDGYTF. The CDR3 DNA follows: TGCGCCAGCAGTGAGTCGACCAGAGATGGCTACACCTTC.